The entry below gives a single TCR beta chain sequence along with its context. V gave up 0 bases and J gave up 4 bases; unmatched junction bases: 6. CDR1 is SGDLS and CDR2 is YYNGEE in the germline V gene. The CDR3 consists of 15 residues. The data derive from a study of CD8 T cells in Susac syndrome. Reverse transcription of roughly 0.45 to 1 ug RNA was performed with random hexamers. TCRdb analysed the immunoSEQ multiplex PCR reads with MiXCR anew, one entry per CDR3 protein. Among more than 150,000 distinct CDR3 sequences listed, about 93% were seen once. This TCR was recovered from a human donor in good health. Sample: CD4+ T cells from PBMCs. V gene TRBV9 combines with J gene TRBJ1-2; 7 bases are a match to TRBD1. CDR3 residues: CASSVEAQGTYGYTF. The DNA for the CDR3 is TGTGCCAGCAGCGTAGAGGCACAGGGGACCTATGGCTACACCTTC.